Following are 32 T cell receptor beta chains from one sample sequenced in a study of blood T cell repertoires in COVID-19. Using immunoSEQ multiplex PCR, the repertoire was profiled, and TCRdb retains in-frame clones only, with some absent. Of just over 150,000 clones listed, over 80% are singletons. The sample taken for sequencing was peripheral blood. Receptors originate from a woman aged 45-60 years with acute or convalescent COVID-19.

V gene TRBV4-1 combines with J gene TRBJ2-3; D remains unclear. Germline CDR1 reads MGHRA; CDR2 reads YSYEKL. Trimming removed 0 bases from V and 7 bases from J, with 11 bases in between. This CDR3 spans 14 amino acids. The CDR3 loop reads CASSQEGGPYTQYF. The CDR3, as DNA: TGCGCCAGCAGCCAAGAGGGTGGGCCCTATACGCAGTATTTT.

The sample holds one count of this clone. This chain links TRBV5-4 with TRBJ1-6; 7 bases fit TRBD1. This CDR3 region has 15 residues. Germline loops: CDR1 SGHNT, CDR2 YYREEE (reference sequence). V shed 4 bases, J shed 6 bases, and the junction held 7 bases outside the gene matches. Written as DNA, the CDR3 is TGTGCCAGCAGCCCGAGCCCAGGGGGTAATTCACCCCTCCACTTT. Its protein is CASSPSPGGNSPLHF. Full variable domain (remainder filled in from reference TRBV5-4 and TRBJ1-6): ETGVTQSPTHLIKTRGQQVTLRCSSQSGHNTVSWYQQALGQGPQFIFQYYREEENGRGNFPPRFSGLQFPNYSSELNVNALELDDSALYLCASSPSPGGNSPLHFGNGTRLTVT.

The rearrangement links TRBV6-2 or TRBV6-3 to TRBJ1-2, with 7 positions matching TRBD1. V was pared by 4 bases and J by 8 bases, with 13 bases of the junction left unmatched. The germline V gene has CDR1 MNHEY and CDR2 SVGEGT. This CDR3 spans 15 amino acids. The CDR3 bases are TGTGCCAGCAGTTCCGGGACAGTCTTTGGGGACGGCTACACCTTC. It specifies CASSSGTVFGDGYTF.

The rearrangement links TRBV24-1 to TRBJ2-5; D is perhaps TRBD1 (6 bases). The CDR3 covers 15 residues. Deletions cut 2 bases from V and 4 bases from J, with 13 bases between. The germline gives CDR1 KGHDR, CDR2 SFDVKD. CDR3 nucleotides: TGTGCCACCAGTGATTCAGGGGATCCGCGAGAGACCCAGTACTTC. Its protein product is CATSDSGDPRETQYF.

This chain uses TRBV18 with TRBJ1-3; D remains unclear. CDR3 length: 15 residues. CDR1 is KGHSH, CDR2 LQKENI, per germline. V lost 6 bases, J lost 0 bases, and 12 bases lay in between. CDR3 protein: CASSFAHSSGNTIYF. The CDR3 coding sequence is TGTGCCAGCTCGTTCGCGCACAGCTCTGGAAACACCATATATTTT.

This chain connects TRBV6-5 to TRBJ1-2, with a possible D match to TRBD1 (5 bases). V was clipped by 8 bases and J by 3 bases, with 16 bases between them. Germline-derived CDR1 and CDR2 are MNHEY and SVGAGI. There are 14 residues in the CDR3. The CDR3 loop reads CASSSTGGYYGYTF. Written as DNA, the CDR3 is TGTGCCAGCTCCTCAACGGGGGGGTACTATGGCTACACCTTC.

The V and J genes are TRBV7-9 and TRBJ1-1; no definite D call. Germline V CDR1 and CDR2: SEHNR, FQNEAQ (reference sequence). Trimming cost V 5 bases and J 3 bases, with 4 bases left between them. This CDR3 region has 11 residues. CDR3: CASSDYTEAFF. The CDR3 DNA reads TGTGCCAGCAGCGACTACACTGAAGCTTTCTTT.

This chain links TRBV30 with TRBJ1-5; no clear D. V shed 2 bases and J shed 5 bases, with 10 bases lying between them. The length of the CDR3 is 13 residues. CDR1 and CDR2 (germline): GTSNPN, SVGIG (reference sequence). CDR3 loop: CAWSLRADQPQHF. The CDR3 DNA is TGTGCCTGGAGTCTGAGGGCCGATCAGCCCCAGCATTTT.

This chain links TRBV14 with TRBJ1-1; unclear D gene. The germline V and J ends were trimmed by 1 base and 11 bases, with 11 bases remaining between them. CDR1 SGHDN and CDR2 FVKESK come from the germline V gene. The length of the CDR3 is 12 residues. For the CDR3, the DNA is TGTGCCAGCAGCCAAGGTGCTTCGAGGGCTTTCTTT. Its protein is CASSQGASRAFF.

The gene calls are TRBV10-1 and TRBJ2-1, with D perhaps TRBD2 (5 bases). The CDR3 runs 14 residues. Deletions cut 3 bases from V and 3 bases from J, with 9 bases between. CDR1 WNHNN and CDR2 SYGVQD come from the germline V gene (reference sequence). CDR3 nucleotides: TGCGCCAGCAGTGAAGGCGCGGGCTACAATGAGCAGTTCTTC. Translated, it gives CASSEGAGYNEQFF.

This rearrangement joins TRBV27 to TRBJ1-2; 8 bases are shared with TRBD1. V trimming: 6 bases; J trimming: 7 bases; junction bases outside the gene matches: 7. This CDR3 region has 13 residues. The germline CDR1 and CDR2 sequences are MNHEY and SMNVEV (reference sequence). This CDR3 reads CASSPTGEGGYTF. Here the CDR3 DNA reads TGTGCCAGCAGCCCGACAGGGGAAGGTGGCTACACCTTC.

This clone was seen a handful of times. The genes are TRBV2 and TRBJ2-5; D ambiguous. This CDR3 region has 13 residues. V shed 3 bases and J shed 5 bases, with 10 bases lying between them. CDR1 is SNHLY, CDR2 FYNNEI, per germline. The CDR3 DNA follows: TGTGCCAGCAGTGATGGCCTTTGGGAGACCCAGTACTTC. This codes for CASSDGLWETQYF. Looking up the rest from reference TRBV2 and TRBJ2-5 gives the full variable domain: EPEVTQTPSHQVTQMGQEVILRCVPISNHLYFYWYRQILGQKVEFLVSFYNNEISEKSEIFDDQFSVERPDGSNFTLKIRSTKLEDSAMYFCASSDGLWETQYFGPGTRLLVL.

The CDR3 protein is CASSKILALTSGSYGYTF. Written as DNA, the CDR3 is TGTGCCAGCAGCAAAATTTTAGCCCTTACTTCGGGGAGCTATGGCTACACCTTC. The chain employs TRBV21-1 and TRBJ1-2. TRBV21-1 is labeled a pseudogene. The CDR3 spans 18 residues.

CDR3 DNA: TGTGCCAGCAGTTTATCCCAGGGCACAGATACGCAGTATTTT. It codes for CASSLSQGTDTQYF. The chain joins TRBV28 to TRBJ2-3, with D unresolved. Deletions cut 1 base from V and 1 base from J, with 6 bases between. Germline V lookup: CDR1 MDHEN, CDR2 SYDVKM. CDR3 length: 14 amino acids.

This chain uses TRBV28 with TRBJ1-2, with D hard to call. The germline V and J ends were trimmed by 1 base and 6 bases, with 15 bases remaining between them. The CDR3 has 15 amino acids. Germline CDR1 reads MDHEN; CDR2 reads SYDVKM. The CDR3 is CASSLSPGKRDGYTF. CDR3 bases: TGTGCCAGCAGTTTATCCCCCGGGAAGCGGGATGGCTACACCTTC.

The chain combines TRBV2 with TRBJ2-7; D is perhaps TRBD2 (5 bases). The CDR3 runs to 13 residues. V lost 8 bases and J 4 bases, leaving 15 bases between the germline ends. Germline loops: CDR1 SNHLY, CDR2 FYNNEI. The CDR3 spells CASFRTSQYEQYF. The DNA of the CDR3 is TGTGCCAGCTTTAGAACTAGTCAGTACGAGCAGTACTTC.

This chain joins TRBV4-1 and TRBJ2-5; D may be TRBD2 (5 bases). The CDR3 covers 13 residues. The V and J ends lost 0 bases and 13 bases respectively, with 15 bases between them. Germline CDR1 is MGHRA and CDR2 is YSYEKL. The CDR3 nucleotides are TGCGCCAGCAGCCAAGAAACGGGGTCCAAGGGGTACTTC. Its protein is CASSQETGSKGYF.

The J gene is TRBJ2-1, the V gene TRBV9; D is undetermined. The germline CDR1 and CDR2 sequences are SGDLS and YYNGEE. Trimming took off 4 bases at V and 8 bases at J, with 7 bases between the two ends. The CDR3 runs to 11 residues. This chain's CDR3 is CASSSADEQFF. The CDR3 DNA sequence: TGTGCCAGCAGCTCCGCGGATGAGCAGTTCTTC.

J is TRBJ2-7 and V is TRBV3-1 (or the pseudogene TRBV3-2), with 13 positions matching TRBD2. Germline lookup yields CDR1 LGHDT and CDR2 YNNKEL (reference sequence). CDR3 length equals 17 residues. Trimming cost V 5 bases and J 4 bases; bases outside gene matches: 11. The CDR3 DNA follows: TGTGCCAGCAGCAACCCAGCCCGGACTAGCGGGGGTTACGAGCAGTACTTC. This sequence encodes CASSNPARTSGGYEQYF.

The rearrangement joins TRBV5-8 to TRBJ2-3; 8 bases map to TRBD1. The CDR3 covers 16 residues. V lost 0 bases, J lost 3 bases, and 6 bases stayed unmatched. Germline V CDR1 and CDR2: SGHTS, YDEGEE. The DNA of the CDR3 is TGTGCCAGCAGCTTGGATACCGGGACAGGAACAGATACGCAGTATTTT. Translation: CASSLDTGTGTDTQYF.

This clone was detected only once. The rearrangement joins TRBV10-3 to TRBJ1-3, with D tentatively TRBD1 (5 bases). Per the germline V gene, CDR1 is ENHRY and CDR2 is SYGVKD. The CDR3 sequence is 14 residues long. Trimming took off 6 bases at V and 1 base at J, with 10 bases between the two ends. The CDR3 region is CAIRSGGSGNTIYF. Here the CDR3 DNA reads TGTGCCATCAGGTCGGGGGGTTCTGGAAACACCATATATTTT.

This chain links TRBV7-9 with TRBJ2-2; 11 bases match TRBD2. Per the germline V gene, CDR1 is SEHNR and CDR2 is FQNEAQ (reference sequence). V shed 1 base and J 0 bases; nucleotides not matched to a gene: 4. The CDR3 has 18 amino acids. As DNA, the CDR3 is TGTGCCAGCAGCTTAGGGCTAGCGGGAGGAACGAACACCGGGGAGCTGTTTTTT. This translates into CASSLGLAGGTNTGELFF.

This clone was recorded only once. This chain's CDR3 is CASSEVGGTEAFF. The DNA of the CDR3 is TGTGCCAGCAGTGAAGTGGGGGGGACTGAAGCTTTCTTT. The V call is TRBV6-1, the J call TRBJ1-1; a possible D gene is TRBD1 (5 bases). V lost 1 base and J 5 bases, leaving 8 bases between the germline ends. This CDR3 has 13 residues. The germline gives CDR1 MNHNS, CDR2 SASEGT.

The chain couples TRBV3-1 (or the pseudogene TRBV3-2) to TRBJ1-2; 8 bases fit TRBD1. The length of the CDR3 is 16 residues. CDR1 and CDR2 from the germline V gene are LGHDT and YNNKEL (reference sequence). V lost 0 bases, J lost 4 bases, and 7 bases stayed unmatched. The CDR3 protein is CASSQDPSGGGYGYTF. The CDR3 bases are TGTGCCAGCAGCCAAGATCCCTCAGGGGGCGGCTATGGCTACACCTTC.

The chain links TRBV30 to TRBJ1-5, with unresolved D. From germline, CDR1 is GTSNPN and CDR2 SVGIG (reference sequence). The CDR3 is 14 amino acids. With 1 base removed from V and 0 bases from J, the gap between germline ends came to 7 bases. This CDR3 reads CAWSETFSNQPQHF. The CDR3 DNA reads TGTGCCTGGAGTGAGACATTTAGCAATCAGCCCCAGCATTTT.

This sequence joins TRBV21-1 and TRBJ2-1; the listed D gene, TRBD1, was not tested against the DNA. TRBV21-1 is a pseudogene locus. This CDR3 contains 15 residues. The CDR3: CASPKDRISYNEQFF. For the CDR3, the DNA is TGTGCCAGCCCAAAAGACAGGATTTCCTACAATGAGCAGTTCTTC.

This sequence joins TRBV4-3 and TRBJ1-2, with D perhaps TRBD1 (6 bases). CDR1 is LGHNA, CDR2 YSLEER, per germline. This CDR3 is 15 amino acids long. Trimming stripped 0 bases from V and 4 bases from J, with 12 bases between. CDR3 bases: TGCGCCAGCAGCCAAGACATGGGGGCAGGCTATGGCTACACCTTC. It codes for CASSQDMGAGYGYTF.

This chain connects TRBV6-6 to TRBJ2-1, with D perhaps matching TRBD2 (6 bases). This CDR3 has 13 amino acids. Germline V gene sequence: CDR1 MNHNY, CDR2 SVGAGI (reference sequence). Trimming left V 7 bases short and J 4 bases short, with 11 bases between. The CDR3 protein is CASTQGLYNEQFF. For the CDR3, the DNA is TGTGCCAGCACCCAGGGACTTTACAATGAGCAGTTCTTC.

In this sample, this clone turned up once. The rearrangement joins TRBV5-1 to TRBJ1-2; D may be TRBD1 (6 bases). Germline V CDR1 and CDR2: SGHRS, YFSETQ. Trimming pared 0 bases from V and 6 bases from J, leaving 15 bases between. The CDR3 totals 15 residues. This CDR3 is CASSLDWGRVDGYTF. The CDR3 nucleotides are TGCGCCAGCAGCTTGGATTGGGGGCGCGTCGATGGCTACACCTTC. The full variable domain, in which reference TRBV5-1 and TRBJ1-2 provide the parts outside the CDR3, is KAGVTQTPRYLIKTRGQQVTLSCSPISGHRSVSWYQQTPGQGLQFLFEYFSETQRNKGNFPGRFSGRQFSNSRSEMNVSTLELGDSALYLCASSLDWGRVDGYTFGSGTRLTVV.

The rearrangement joins TRBV28 to TRBJ1-1; D may be TRBD1 (5 bases). The V and J ends lost 4 bases and 1 base respectively, with 19 bases between them. The CDR3 is 17 amino acids. CDR1 is MDHEN, CDR2 SYDVKM, per germline. The CDR3 nucleotides are TGTGCCAGCAGTTCACTTCAGGGAAGGAAAAGGAACACTGAAGCTTTCTTT. As protein: CASSSLQGRKRNTEAFF.

In this sample, this clone turned up once. The chain recombines TRBV11-2 with TRBJ2-1; 7 bases match TRBD2. The V and J ends lost 1 base and 5 bases, in that order; junction bases with no gene match: 5. The length of the CDR3 is 15 residues. Germline values: CDR1 SGHAT, CDR2 FQNNGV. DNA of the CDR3: TGTGCCAGCAGCTTAGTCAGGGCGGGAGACAATGAGCAGTTCTTC. Amino acid sequence: CASSLVRAGDNEQFF.

This clone was picked up one time. CDR3 sequence (DNA): TGTGCCAGCAGTTCAATTAGCTCCTATAATTCACCCCTCCACTTT. Its protein is CASSSISSYNSPLHF. This rearrangement joins TRBV27 to TRBJ1-6, with D uncertain. Trimming pared 4 bases from V and 0 bases from J, leaving 7 bases between. Germline V CDR1 and CDR2: MNHEY, SMNVEV (reference sequence). This CDR3 is 15 amino acids long.